One and the same sample provided the 21 T cell receptor beta chains below, sequenced in a study of STAT5B mutations in CD4+ large granular lymphocyte leukemia. Sequenced by immunoSEQ multiplex PCR; TCRdb stores in-frame clones only, minus some. The data contain 30,000 to 40,000 clones, approximately 69% of them singletons. Material for sequencing was CD4+ T cells from blood buffy coats. These receptors all stem from a human donor in good health.

The chain has TRBV30 and TRBJ2-7; possibly TRBD2 for D (6 bases). V dropped 2 bases and J dropped 4 bases, with 9 bases sitting between them. CDR3 length: 12 amino acids. The germline V gene encodes CDR1 GTSNPN and CDR2 SVGIG (reference sequence). The CDR3 loop reads CAWSQGGYEQYF. CDR3 nucleotide sequence: TGTGCCTGGAGTCAGGGAGGTTACGAGCAGTACTTC. The variable domain in full, with the rest retrieved from reference TRBV30 and TRBJ2-7, is SQTIHQWPATLVQPVGSPLSLECTVEGTSNPNLYWYRQAAGRGLQLLFYSVGIGQISSEVPQNLSASRPQDRQFILSSKKLLLSDSGFYLCAWSQGGYEQYFGPGTRLTVT.

V gene TRBV30 combines with J gene TRBJ1-6; the D gene is possibly TRBD1 (6 bases). The CDR3 extends over 13 amino acids. Germline CDR1 GTSNPN, CDR2 SVGIG (reference sequence). V shed 4 bases and J shed 5 bases, with 9 bases lying between them. Here the CDR3 reads CAWNRDNNSPLHF. In DNA, the CDR3 is TGTGCCTGGAACCGGGACAATAATTCACCCCTCCACTTT.

The rearrangement uses TRBV30 and TRBJ2-1, with TRBD2 as a possible D gene (5 bases). CDR1 is GTSNPN and CDR2 is SVGIG in the germline V gene (reference sequence). Trimming removed 3 bases from V and 7 bases from J, with 10 bases in between. This CDR3 has 12 amino acids. The CDR3 spells CAWSNGGNEQFF. Here the CDR3 DNA reads TGTGCCTGGAGCAACGGCGGGAATGAGCAGTTCTTC.

The chain carries TRBV7-9 and TRBJ1-1; no firm D call. The germline CDR1 and CDR2 sequences are SEHNR and FQNEAQ (reference sequence). There are 13 residues in the CDR3. Trimming left V 4 bases short and J 1 base short, with 7 bases between. The CDR3 region has the DNA TGTGCCAGCAGCTCCAGAGGGAACACTGAAGCTTTCTTT. This gives the protein CASSSRGNTEAFF. Combining the CDR3 with reference TRBV7-9 and TRBJ1-1 gives the whole variable domain DTGVSQNPRHKITKRGQNVTFRCDPISEHNRLYWYRQTLGQGPEFLTYFQNEAQLEKSRLLSDRFSAERPKGSFSTLEIQRTEQGDSAMYLCASSSRGNTEAFFGQGTRLTVV.

This chain connects TRBV10-3 to TRBJ2-1; no clear D. Trimming shortened V by 3 bases and J by 6 bases, and 15 bases separated the two germline ends. CDR1 is ENHRY, CDR2 SYGVKD, per germline. The CDR3 totals 15 residues. CDR3 nucleotide sequence: TGTGCCATCAGTGACCCGGGTCTTAAATCCAATGAGCAGTTCTTC. Encoded protein: CAISDPGLKSNEQFF.

In this sample, this clone turned up once. The chain employs TRBV5-4 and TRBJ2-5; 11 nucleotides line up with TRBD1. Germline V gene data show CDR1 as SGHNT and CDR2 as YYREEE (reference sequence). V was clipped by 5 bases and J by 5 bases; unmatched bases: 5. The CDR3 runs 14 residues. The CDR3 reads CASRRTGGRETQYF. The CDR3 nucleotides read TGTGCCAGCAGAAGGACAGGGGGCCGGGAGACCCAGTACTTC.

This clone was seen only once. This chain uses TRBV19 with TRBJ2-5, with TRBD2 matching over 11 bases. This CDR3 has 14 amino acids. The ends lost 6 bases at V and 4 bases at J; junction bases unmatched: 4. From germline, CDR1 is LNHDA and CDR2 SQIVND (reference sequence). CDR3 nucleotide sequence: TGTGCCAGTAGGCCGACTAGCGGGGTAGAGACCCAGTACTTC. As protein: CASRPTSGVETQYF.

The chain joins TRBV5-4 to TRBJ2-3, with TRBD1 identical over 9 bases. Per germline, CDR1 SGHNT and CDR2 YYREEE (reference sequence). This CDR3 comprises 17 residues. V lost 4 bases to trimming and J lost 2 bases; unmatched junction nucleotides: 11. The CDR3 is CASSPGQGRGTTDTQYF. The CDR3 nucleotides read TGTGCCAGCAGCCCAGGACAGGGGAGGGGCACCACAGATACGCAGTATTTT.

The chain employs TRBV9 and TRBJ2-3, with 7 bases identical to TRBD2. The CDR3 has 16 amino acids. The J segment lost 0 bases and the V segment lost 5 bases, leaving 9 bases of the junction unmatched. Per the germline V gene, CDR1 is SGDLS and CDR2 is YYNGEE. This chain's CDR3 is CASSASAGVSTDTQYF. The CDR3 DNA follows: TGTGCCAGCAGTGCATCGGCGGGGGTTAGCACAGATACGCAGTATTTT.

The chain carries TRBV7-9 and TRBJ1-5; 7 nucleotides agree with TRBD1. This CDR3 has 15 amino acids. The J segment lost 6 bases and the V segment lost 5 bases, leaving 10 bases of the junction unmatched. Germline V CDR1 and CDR2: SEHNR, FQNEAQ (reference sequence). CDR3 amino acids: CASSGTGAPRQPQHF. As DNA, the CDR3 is TGTGCCAGCAGCGGTACAGGGGCCCCTCGTCAGCCCCAGCATTTT. The full variable domain, completed using reference TRBV7-9 and TRBJ1-5, is DTGVSQNPRHKITKRGQNVTFRCDPISEHNRLYWYRQTLGQGPEFLTYFQNEAQLEKSRLLSDRFSAERPKGSFSTLEIQRTEQGDSAMYLCASSGTGAPRQPQHFGDGTRLSIL.

In its sample, this clone was seen once. This chain joins TRBV4-1 and TRBJ1-4; D is unclear. CDR3 size: 14 residues. Germline V CDR1 and CDR2: MGHRA, YSYEKL. Trimming took 4 bases from V and 8 from J, leaving 14 bases between them. This CDR3 is CASSRNDQGEKLFF. CDR3 DNA: TGCGCCAGCAGCCGAAACGATCAAGGGGAAAAACTGTTTTTT.

The rearrangement joins TRBV30 to TRBJ2-7; D call uncertain. Germline assignment: CDR1 GTSNPN and CDR2 SVGIG (reference sequence). The germline V and J ends were trimmed by 0 bases and 6 bases, with 6 bases remaining between them. There are 11 residues in the CDR3. This chain's CDR3 is CAWSVTAEQYF. The CDR3 DNA sequence: TGTGCCTGGAGTGTGACTGCCGAGCAGTACTTC.

J is TRBJ2-7 and V is TRBV28, with D unresolved. V was clipped by 7 bases and J by 1 base, with 17 bases between them. The CDR3 covers 15 residues. Germline CDR1 MDHEN, CDR2 SYDVKM. CDR3 residues: CASTSAAASSYEQYF. The CDR3 nucleotides are TGTGCCAGCACCTCTGCGGCGGCATCGTCCTACGAGCAGTACTTC.

V usage is TRBV13 and J usage is TRBJ2-2; perhaps TRBD2 as D (7 bases). Trimming cost V 3 bases and J 3 bases, with 11 bases left between them. CDR1 and CDR2 from the germline V gene are PRHDT and FYEKMQ (reference sequence). The CDR3 covers 15 residues. The CDR3 loop reads CASSFGRGHTGELFF. The DNA for the CDR3 is TGTGCCAGCAGCTTTGGGCGGGGGCACACCGGGGAGCTGTTTTTT.

The J gene is TRBJ2-1, the V gene TRBV18; 14 bases match TRBD2. The CDR3 contains 16 residues. The ends lost 2 bases at V and 7 bases at J; junction bases unmatched: 4. The germline gives CDR1 KGHSH, CDR2 LQKENI. CDR3 nucleotide sequence: TGTGCCAGCTCACCAACCGGACTAGCGGGGGGTAATGAGCAGTTCTTC. Amino acids: CASSPTGLAGGNEQFF.

The chain has TRBV29-1 and TRBJ2-3; unclear D gene. Germline-derived CDR1 and CDR2 are SQVTM and ANQGSEA. This CDR3 region has 11 residues. The V gene lost 3 bases and the J gene lost 3 bases, with 4 bases spanning the gap. The CDR3 protein is CSVDTTDTQYF. CDR3 DNA: TGCAGCGTTGACACGACAGATACGCAGTATTTT.

This chain uses TRBV30 with TRBJ2-3; D is uncertain. This CDR3 comprises 12 residues. The germline V and J ends were trimmed by 8 bases and 3 bases, with 12 bases remaining between them. Germline V gene sequence: CDR1 GTSNPN, CDR2 SVGIG (reference sequence). This chain's CDR3 is CAQTPRTDTQYF. The CDR3 DNA follows: TGTGCCCAGACGCCTCGAACAGATACGCAGTATTTT.

Here the CDR3 reads CASRWTENTGELFF. Written as DNA, the CDR3 is TGTGCCAGCAGGTGGACAGAGAACACCGGGGAGCTGTTTTTT. The chain is built from TRBV7-2 and TRBJ2-2; TRBD1 is a possible D gene (6 bases). This CDR3 has 14 residues. The germline gives CDR1 SGHTA, CDR2 FQGNSA. Trimming shortened V by 6 bases and J by 1 base, and 9 bases separated the two germline ends.

This clone was recorded once. V usage is TRBV5-1 and J usage is TRBJ2-7; 10 bases align to TRBD2. The CDR3 covers 16 residues. V gave up 0 bases and J gave up 7 bases; unmatched junction bases: 10. Germline values: CDR1 SGHRS, CDR2 YFSETQ. The CDR3 is CASSLAPQRGGTEQYF. DNA for the CDR3: TGCGCCAGCAGCTTGGCCCCCCAGCGGGGGGGCACGGAGCAGTACTTC.

This clone was picked up one time. V and J are TRBV7-2 and TRBJ2-3, with a weak D call TRBD2 (5 bases). V lost 1 base and J lost 1, with 12 bases in between. Germline CDR1 SGHTA, CDR2 FQGNSA. The CDR3 runs to 16 residues. The CDR3, as DNA: TGTGCCAGCAGCTTAGTAGGGAAGGGAGGCACAGATACGCAGTATTTT. Translated, it gives CASSLVGKGGTDTQYF.

This clone showed up just a few times. The rearrangement joins TRBV7-8 to TRBJ1-1; 10 bases agree with TRBD1. CDR1 SGHVS and CDR2 FQNEAQ come from the germline V gene. This CDR3 has 13 amino acids. The J segment lost 11 bases and the V segment lost 4 bases, leaving 7 bases of the junction unmatched. The CDR3 nucleotides read TGTGCCAGCAGCTCTGACAGGGGGCGCGTCGCTTTCTTT. Translating gives CASSSDRGRVAFF.